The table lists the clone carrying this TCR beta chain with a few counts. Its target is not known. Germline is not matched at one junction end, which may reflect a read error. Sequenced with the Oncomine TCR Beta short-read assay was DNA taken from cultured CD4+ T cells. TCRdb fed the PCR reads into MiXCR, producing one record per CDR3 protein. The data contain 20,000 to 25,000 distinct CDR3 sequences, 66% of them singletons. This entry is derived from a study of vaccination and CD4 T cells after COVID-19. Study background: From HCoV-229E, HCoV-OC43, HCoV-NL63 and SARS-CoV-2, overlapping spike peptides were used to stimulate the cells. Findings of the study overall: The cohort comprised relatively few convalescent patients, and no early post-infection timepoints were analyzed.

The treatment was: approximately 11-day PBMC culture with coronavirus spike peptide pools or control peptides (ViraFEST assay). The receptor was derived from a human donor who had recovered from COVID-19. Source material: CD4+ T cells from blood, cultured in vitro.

In DNA, the CDR3 is TGTGCTAGCAGCAAACAGGGGTTAAGGAATCAGCCCCAGCATTTT. Amino acids: CASSKQGLRNQPQHF. The rearrangement uses TRBV7-7 and TRBJ1-5, with 7 positions matching TRBD1. The CDR3 consists of 15 residues. CDR1 is SSHAT, CDR2 FNYEAQ, per germline (reference sequence).